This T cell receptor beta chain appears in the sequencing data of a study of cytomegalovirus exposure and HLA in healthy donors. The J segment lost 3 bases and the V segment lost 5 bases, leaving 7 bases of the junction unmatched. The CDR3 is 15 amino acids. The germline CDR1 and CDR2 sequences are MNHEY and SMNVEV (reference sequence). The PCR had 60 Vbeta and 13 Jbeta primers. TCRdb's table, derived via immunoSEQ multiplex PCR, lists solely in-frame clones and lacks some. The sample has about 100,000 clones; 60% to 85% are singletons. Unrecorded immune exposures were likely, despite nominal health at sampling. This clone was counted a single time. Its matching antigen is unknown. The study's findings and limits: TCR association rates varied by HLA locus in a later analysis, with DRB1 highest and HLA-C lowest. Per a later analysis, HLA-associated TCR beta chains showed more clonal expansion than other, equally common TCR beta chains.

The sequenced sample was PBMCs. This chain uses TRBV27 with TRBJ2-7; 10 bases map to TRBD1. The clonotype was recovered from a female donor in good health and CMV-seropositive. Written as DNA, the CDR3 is TGTGCCAGCAGTCCCCGGACAGGGGGATTCTACGAGCAGTACTTC. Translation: CASSPRTGGFYEQYF.